This TCR beta chain was obtained from a study of CD8 T cells in ankylosing spondylitis. Regarding the study as a whole: Relatively scarce in peripheral blood, disease-linked clones were CD8+. Researchers reportedly found disease-linked clones significantly enriched in matched ankylosing spondylitis synovial fluid. There was a TCR beta motif, made of several highly homologous variants, that appeared characteristic of ankylosing spondylitis blood.

Quantitative 5'-RACE with molecular barcodes was used to make the TCR beta libraries. MiXCR was run by TCRdb on the 5' RACE reads, yielding one entry per CDR3 protein. Among approximately 400,000 distinct CDR3 sequences listed, 25% to 30% were seen once. The sample holds many counts of this clonotype. Its antigen remains unknown. Germline V CDR1 and CDR2: DFQATT, SNEGSKA (reference sequence). Trimming removed 6 bases from V and 5 bases from J, with 16 bases in between. CDR3 length: 13 residues. This chain uses TRBV20-1 with TRBJ1-1; D remains unclear. Sequencing was done on a sample of blood, either unsorted or a sorted T cell fraction (not recorded which). The TCR sequence derives from a male donor with ankylosing spondylitis. CDR3 region: CSASAPGWTEAFF. DNA for the CDR3: TGCAGTGCATCCGCCCCGGGTTGGACTGAAGCTTTCTTT.